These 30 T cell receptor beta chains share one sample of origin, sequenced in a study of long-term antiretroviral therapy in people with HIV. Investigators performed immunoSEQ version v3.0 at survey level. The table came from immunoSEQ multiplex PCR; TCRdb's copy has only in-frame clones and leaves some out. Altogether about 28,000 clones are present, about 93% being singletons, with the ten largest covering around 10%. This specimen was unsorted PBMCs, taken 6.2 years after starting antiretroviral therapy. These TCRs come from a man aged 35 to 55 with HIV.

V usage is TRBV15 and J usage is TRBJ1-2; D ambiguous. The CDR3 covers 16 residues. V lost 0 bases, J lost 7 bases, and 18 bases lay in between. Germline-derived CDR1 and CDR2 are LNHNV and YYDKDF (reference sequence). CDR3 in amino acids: CATSRDRAVKTSGYTF. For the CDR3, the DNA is TGTGCCACCAGCAGAGATAGGGCAGTCAAGACGTCTGGCTACACCTTC. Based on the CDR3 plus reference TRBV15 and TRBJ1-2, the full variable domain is DAMVIQNPRYQVTQFGKPVTLSCSQTLNHNVMYWYQQKSSQAPKLLFHYYDKDFNNEADTPDNFQSRRPNTSFCFLDIRSPGLGDTAMYLCATSRDRAVKTSGYTFGSGTRLTVV.

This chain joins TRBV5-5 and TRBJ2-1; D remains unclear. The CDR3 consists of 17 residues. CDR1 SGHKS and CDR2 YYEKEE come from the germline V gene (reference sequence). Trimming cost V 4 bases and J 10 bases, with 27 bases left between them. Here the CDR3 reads CASSPVFSATTSPEQFF. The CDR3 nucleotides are TGTGCCAGCAGCCCGGTGTTTTCGGCTACCACCTCGCCCGAGCAGTTCTTC.

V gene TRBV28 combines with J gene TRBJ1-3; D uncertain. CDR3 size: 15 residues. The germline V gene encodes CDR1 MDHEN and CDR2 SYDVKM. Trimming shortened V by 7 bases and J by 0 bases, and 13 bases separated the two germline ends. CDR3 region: CASNDWRSSGNTIYF. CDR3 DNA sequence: TGTGCCAGCAATGATTGGCGGAGCTCTGGAAACACCATATATTTT.

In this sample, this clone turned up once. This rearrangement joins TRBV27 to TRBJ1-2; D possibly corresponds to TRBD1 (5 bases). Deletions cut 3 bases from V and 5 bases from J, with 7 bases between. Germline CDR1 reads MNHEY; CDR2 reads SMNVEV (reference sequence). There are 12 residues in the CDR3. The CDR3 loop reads CASSFRGYGYTF. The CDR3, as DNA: TGTGCCAGCAGTTTTCGGGGGTATGGCTACACCTTC.

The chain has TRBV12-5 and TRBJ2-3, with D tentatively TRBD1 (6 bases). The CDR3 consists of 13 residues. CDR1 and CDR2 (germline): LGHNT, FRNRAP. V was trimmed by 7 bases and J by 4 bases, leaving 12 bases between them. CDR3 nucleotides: TGTGCTAGTGTCCCGGACAGCTCAGATACGCAGTATTTT. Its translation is CASVPDSSDTQYF.

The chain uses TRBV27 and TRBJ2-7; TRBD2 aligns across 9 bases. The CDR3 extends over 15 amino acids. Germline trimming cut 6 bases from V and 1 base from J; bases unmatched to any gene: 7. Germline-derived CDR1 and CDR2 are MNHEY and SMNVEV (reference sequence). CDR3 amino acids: CASSPRSGGSYEQYF. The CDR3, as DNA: TGTGCCAGCAGCCCACGGAGCGGGGGGTCCTACGAGCAGTACTTC.

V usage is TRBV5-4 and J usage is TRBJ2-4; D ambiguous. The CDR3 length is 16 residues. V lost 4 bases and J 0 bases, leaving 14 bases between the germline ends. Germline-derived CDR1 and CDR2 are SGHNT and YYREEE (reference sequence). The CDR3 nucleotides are TGTGCCAGCAGCCCGAGCAAGCAGTTAGCCAAAAACATTCAGTACTTC. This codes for CASSPSKQLAKNIQYF.

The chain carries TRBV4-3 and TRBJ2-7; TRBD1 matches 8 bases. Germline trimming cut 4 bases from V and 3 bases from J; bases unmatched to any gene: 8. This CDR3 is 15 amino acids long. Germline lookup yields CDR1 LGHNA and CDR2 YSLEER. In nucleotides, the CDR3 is TGCGCCAGCAGCCGCTCTTCCACAGGGGGCTACGAGCAGTACTTC. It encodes CASSRSSTGGYEQYF.

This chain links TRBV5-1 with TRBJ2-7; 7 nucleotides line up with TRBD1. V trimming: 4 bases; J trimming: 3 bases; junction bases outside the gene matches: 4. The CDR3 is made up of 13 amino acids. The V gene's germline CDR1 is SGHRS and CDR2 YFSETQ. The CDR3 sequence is CASSPGDSYEQYF. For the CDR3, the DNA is TGCGCCAGCAGCCCCGGGGACAGCTACGAGCAGTACTTC. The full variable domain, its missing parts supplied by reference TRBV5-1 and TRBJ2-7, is KAGVTQTPRYLIKTRGQQVTLSCSPISGHRSVSWYQQTPGQGLQFLFEYFSETQRNKGNFPGRFSGRQFSNSRSEMNVSTLELGDSALYLCASSPGDSYEQYFGPGTRLTVT.

CDR3 bases: TGTGCCAGCAGCGTAGACAGGGGGCCATCGGGCGGGGAGCTGTTTTTT. Translation: CASSVDRGPSGGELFF. This chain uses TRBV9 with TRBJ2-2, with 9 bases identical to TRBD1. V gave up 0 bases and J gave up 7 bases; unmatched junction bases: 7. Looked up from germline, CDR1 is SGDLS and CDR2 is YYNGEE. There are 16 residues in the CDR3.

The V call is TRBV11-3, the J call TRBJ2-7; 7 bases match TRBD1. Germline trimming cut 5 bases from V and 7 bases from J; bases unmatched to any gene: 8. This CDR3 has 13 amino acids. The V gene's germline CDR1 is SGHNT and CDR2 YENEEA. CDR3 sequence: CASSRDRVGEQYF. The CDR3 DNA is TGTGCCAGCAGCCGTGACAGGGTCGGGGAGCAGTACTTC.

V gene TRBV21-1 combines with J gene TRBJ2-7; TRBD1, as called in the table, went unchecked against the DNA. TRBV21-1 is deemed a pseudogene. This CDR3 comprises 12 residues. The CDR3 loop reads CASSNRVYEQYF. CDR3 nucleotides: TGTGCCAGCAGCAACAGGGTTTACGAGCAGTACTTC.

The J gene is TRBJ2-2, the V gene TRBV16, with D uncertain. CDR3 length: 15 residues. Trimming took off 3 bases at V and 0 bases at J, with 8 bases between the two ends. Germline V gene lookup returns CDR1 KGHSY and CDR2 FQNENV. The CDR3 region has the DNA TGTGCCAGCAGCCATGACGGGCCGAACACCGGGGAGCTGTTTTTT. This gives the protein CASSHDGPNTGELFF.

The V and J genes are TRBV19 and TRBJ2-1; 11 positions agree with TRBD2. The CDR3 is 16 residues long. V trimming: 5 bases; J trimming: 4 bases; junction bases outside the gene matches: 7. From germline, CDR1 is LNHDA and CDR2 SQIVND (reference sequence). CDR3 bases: TGTGCCAGTAGTGTACTAGCGGGGGTCGGTTACAATGAGCAGTTCTTC. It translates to CASSVLAGVGYNEQFF.

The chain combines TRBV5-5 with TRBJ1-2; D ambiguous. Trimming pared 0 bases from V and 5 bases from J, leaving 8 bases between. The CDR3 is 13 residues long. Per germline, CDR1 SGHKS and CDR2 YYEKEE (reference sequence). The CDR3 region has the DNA TGTGCCAGCAGCTTGGTCGGGGAATATGGCTACACCTTC. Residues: CASSLVGEYGYTF.

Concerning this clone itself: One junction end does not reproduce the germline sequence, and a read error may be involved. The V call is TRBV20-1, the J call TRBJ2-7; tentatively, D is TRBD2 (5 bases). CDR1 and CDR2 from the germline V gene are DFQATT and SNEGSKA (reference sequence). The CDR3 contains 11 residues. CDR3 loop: CSARGGYEQYF. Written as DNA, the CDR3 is TGCAGTGCAAGAGGAGGCTACGAGCAGTACTTC.

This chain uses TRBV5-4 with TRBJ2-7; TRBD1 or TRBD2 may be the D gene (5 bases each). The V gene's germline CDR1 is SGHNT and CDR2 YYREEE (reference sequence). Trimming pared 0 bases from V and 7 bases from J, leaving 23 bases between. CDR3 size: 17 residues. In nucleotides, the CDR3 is TGTGCCAGCAGCTTGGATGGGGGAGTGAATATACTACGAGAGCAGTACTTC. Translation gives CASSLDGGVNILREQYF.

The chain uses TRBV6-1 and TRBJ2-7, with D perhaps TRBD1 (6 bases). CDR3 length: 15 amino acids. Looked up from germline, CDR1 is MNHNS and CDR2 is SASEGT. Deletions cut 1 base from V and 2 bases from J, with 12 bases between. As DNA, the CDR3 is TGTGCCAGCAGTGAAGGCCCAGGGGACACCTACGAGCAGTACTTC. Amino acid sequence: CASSEGPGDTYEQYF.

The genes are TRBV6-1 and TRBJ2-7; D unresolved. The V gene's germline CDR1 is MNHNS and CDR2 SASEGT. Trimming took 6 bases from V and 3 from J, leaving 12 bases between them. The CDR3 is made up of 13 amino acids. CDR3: CASSANRYYEQYF. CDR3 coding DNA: TGTGCCAGCAGCGCCAATCGATACTACGAGCAGTACTTC.

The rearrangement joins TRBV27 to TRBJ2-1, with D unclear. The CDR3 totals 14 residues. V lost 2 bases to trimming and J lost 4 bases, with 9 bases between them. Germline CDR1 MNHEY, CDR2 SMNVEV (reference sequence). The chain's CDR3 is CASSLLTGYNEQFF. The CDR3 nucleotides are TGTGCCAGCAGTTTACTGACCGGTTACAATGAGCAGTTCTTC.

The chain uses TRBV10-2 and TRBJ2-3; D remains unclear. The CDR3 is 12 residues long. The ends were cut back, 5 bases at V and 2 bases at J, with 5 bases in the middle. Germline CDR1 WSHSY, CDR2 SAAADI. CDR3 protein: CASSLTTDTQYF. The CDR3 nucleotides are TGCGCCAGCAGTTTGACCACAGATACGCAGTATTTT.

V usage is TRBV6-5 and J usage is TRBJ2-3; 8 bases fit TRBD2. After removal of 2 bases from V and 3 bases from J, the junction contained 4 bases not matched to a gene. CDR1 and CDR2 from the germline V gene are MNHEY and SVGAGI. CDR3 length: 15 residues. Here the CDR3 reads CASSYAGGGTDTQYF. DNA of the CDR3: TGTGCCAGCAGTTACGCGGGCGGGGGGACAGATACGCAGTATTTT.

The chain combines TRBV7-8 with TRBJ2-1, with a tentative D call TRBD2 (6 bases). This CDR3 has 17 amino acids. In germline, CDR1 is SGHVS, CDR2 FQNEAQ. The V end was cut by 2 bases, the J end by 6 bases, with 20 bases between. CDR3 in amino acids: CASSLTDRGTPSNEQFF. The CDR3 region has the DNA TGTGCCAGCAGCTTAACGGACCGGGGGACCCCCTCCAATGAGCAGTTCTTC.

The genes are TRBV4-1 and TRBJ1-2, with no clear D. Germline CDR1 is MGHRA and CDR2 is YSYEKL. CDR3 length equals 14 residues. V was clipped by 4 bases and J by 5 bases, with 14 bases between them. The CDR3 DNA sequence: TGCGCCAGCAGCCCAAACAAAGCTCATTATGGCTACACCTTC. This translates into CASSPNKAHYGYTF.

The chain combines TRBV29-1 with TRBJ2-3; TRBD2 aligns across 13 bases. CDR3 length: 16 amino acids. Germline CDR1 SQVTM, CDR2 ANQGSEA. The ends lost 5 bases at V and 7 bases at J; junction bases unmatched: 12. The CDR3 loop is CSVPDIGLAGVNTQYF. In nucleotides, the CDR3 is TGCAGCGTTCCGGACATTGGACTAGCGGGAGTAAATACGCAGTATTTT.

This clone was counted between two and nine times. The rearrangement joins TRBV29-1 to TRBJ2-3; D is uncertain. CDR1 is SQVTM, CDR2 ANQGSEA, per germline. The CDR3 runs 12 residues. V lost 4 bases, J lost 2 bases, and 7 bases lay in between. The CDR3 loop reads CSVVLYTDTQYF. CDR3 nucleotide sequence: TGCAGCGTTGTTCTGTACACAGATACGCAGTATTTT.

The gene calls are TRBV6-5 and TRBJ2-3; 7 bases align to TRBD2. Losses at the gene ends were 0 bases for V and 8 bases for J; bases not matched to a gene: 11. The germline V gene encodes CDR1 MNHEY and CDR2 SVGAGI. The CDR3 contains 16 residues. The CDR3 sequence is CASSYSRASGESTQYF. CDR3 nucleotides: TGTGCCAGCAGTTACTCGAGGGCCAGCGGGGAGAGTACGCAGTATTTT.

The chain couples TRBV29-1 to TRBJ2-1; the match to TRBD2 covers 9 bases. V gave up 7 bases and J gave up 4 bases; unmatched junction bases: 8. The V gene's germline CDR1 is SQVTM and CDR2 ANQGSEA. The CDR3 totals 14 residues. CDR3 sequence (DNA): TGCAGCGGCGTCGGCGGGAGGGCTTACAATGAGCAGTTCTTC. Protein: CSGVGGRAYNEQFF.

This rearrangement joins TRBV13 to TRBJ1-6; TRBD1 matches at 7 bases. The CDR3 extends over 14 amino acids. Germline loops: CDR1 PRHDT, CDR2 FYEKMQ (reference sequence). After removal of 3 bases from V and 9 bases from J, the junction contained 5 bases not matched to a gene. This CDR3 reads CASSFAGGGSPLHF. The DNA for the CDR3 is TGTGCCAGCAGCTTCGCAGGGGGAGGTTCACCCCTCCACTTT.

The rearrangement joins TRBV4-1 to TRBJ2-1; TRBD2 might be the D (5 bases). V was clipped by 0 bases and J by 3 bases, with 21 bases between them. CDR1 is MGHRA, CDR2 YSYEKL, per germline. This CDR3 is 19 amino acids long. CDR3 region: CASSQEWPRPRRGYNEQFF. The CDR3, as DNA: TGCGCCAGCAGCCAAGAGTGGCCGCGCCCGCGCCGGGGCTACAATGAGCAGTTCTTC.